This is a list of T cell receptor beta chains from one sample in a study of T cells in tumors after PD-1 blockade. The assay was immunoSEQ multiplex PCR, and TCRdb's table has in-frame clones only and misses some. Of roughly 60,000 clones in the sample, over 75% are singletons; the top ten hold 13%. Sequenced material: PBMCs, taken before anti-PD-1 treatment. These receptors were taken from a human donor with basal cell carcinoma. Each CDR3 is given with its conserved first and last residue. A D gene is named only where the DNA matches it firmly. Clone sizes are given selectively: once, few, many, or a class where the clone is expanded.

V	J	D	size	CDR3	DNA
TRBV6-2/TRBV6-3	TRBJ2-1	TRBD2	NA	CASSYRAGDSYNEQFF	TGTGCCAGCAGTTACCGAGCGGGGGACTCCTACAATGAGCAGTTCTTC
TRBV13	TRBJ1-6	NA	NA	CASSTTRGNSPLHF	TGTGCCAGCAGCACGACCAGGGGAAATTCACCCCTCCACTTT
TRBV29-1	TRBJ2-5	NA	NA	CSARGDNKYQETQYF	TGCAGCGCACGGGGGGACAACAAGTACCAAGAGACCCAGTACTTC
TRBV10-3	TRBJ2-1	NA	NA	CASRPSGDTHNEQFF	TGTGCCAGCCGCCCCTCTGGGGACACTCACAATGAGCAGTTCTTC
TRBV6-6	TRBJ2-1	NA	NA	CASTNARNNEQFF	TGTGCCAGCACTAACGCCCGAAACAATGAGCAGTTCTTC
TRBV15	TRBJ1-3	NA	NA	CATSRGGRVSGNTIYF	TGTGCCACCAGCAGAGGGGGACGGGTCTCTGGAAACACCATATATTTT
TRBV9	TRBJ2-5	NA	NA	CASSAGLQETQYF	TGTGCCAGCAGCGCAGGACTGCAAGAGACCCAGTACTTC
TRBV5-1	TRBJ2-2	TRBD1	NA	CASRPGTGGTGELFF	TGCGCCAGCAGGCCCGGGACAGGGGGCACCGGGGAGCTGTTTTTT
TRBV6-5	TRBJ2-3	TRBD1	NA	CASRRQGVMKDTQYF	TGTGCCAGCAGAAGACAGGGAGTGATGAAAGATACGCAGTATTTT
TRBV14	TRBJ2-2	TRBD2	few	CASSRTSLNTGELFF	TGTGCCAGCAGTCGGACTAGTTTGAACACCGGGGAGCTGTTTTTT
TRBV7-9	TRBJ2-7	TRBD1	NA	CASSLDPGGIYEQYF	TGTGCCAGCAGCTTAGATCCAGGGGGCATATACGAGCAGTACTTC
TRBV5-4	TRBJ2-5	NA	once	CASSLEGGRETQYF	TGTGCCAGCAGCTTGGAAGGCGGAAGGGAGACCCAGTACTTC
TRBV12-5	TRBJ2-7	TRBD1	NA	CASGELQGREQYF	TGTGCTAGTGGGGAGCTACAGGGGCGCGAGCAGTACTTC
TRBV12-3/TRBV12-4	TRBJ2-1	NA	NA	CASSLGQNNEQFF	TGTGCCAGCAGTTTAGGACAGAACAATGAGCAGTTCTTC
TRBV2	TRBJ1-6	NA	few	CASREGGDWSPLHF	TGTGCCAGTCGGGAAGGGGGAGATTGGTCACCCCTCCACTTT
TRBV7-6	TRBJ2-7	TRBD2	NA	CASSLATSGGYEQYF	TGTGCCAGCAGTCTAGCGACTAGCGGGGGCTACGAGCAGTACTTC
TRBV30	TRBJ2-7	TRBD2	many	CAWSRSGGSAQYF	TGTGCCTGGAGTCGAAGCGGGGGATCTGCGCAGTACTTC
TRBV7-3	TRBJ2-1	NA	NA	CASSLRGGHYNEQFF	TGTGCCAGCAGCTTAAGGGGGGGCCACTACAATGAGCAGTTCTTC
TRBV5-1	TRBJ2-7	TRBD1	NA	CASSLRGQGAYEQYF	TGCGCCAGCAGCTTGCGAGGACAGGGGGCGTACGAGCAGTACTTC
TRBV30	TRBJ1-3	NA	NA	CAWRGPNSGNTIYF	TGTGCCTGGAGGGGACCGAACTCTGGAAACACCATATATTTT
TRBV5-1	TRBJ2-7	NA	NA	CASSRQEGSYEQYF	TGCGCCAGCAGCAGACAGGAGGGCTCCTACGAGCAGTACTTC
TRBV20-1	TRBJ1-1	TRBD1	NA	CSALQGKAFF	TGCAGTGCATTACAGGGGAAAGCTTTCTTT
TRBV6-5	TRBJ2-7	NA	NA	CASSYSVWATYEQYF	TGTGCCAGCAGTTACTCGGTCTGGGCCACATACGAGCAGTACTTC
TRBV20-1	TRBJ2-1	NA	NA	CSARIFGGPLF	TGCAGTGCTAGGATTTTCGGGGGGCCGCTCTTC
TRBV30	TRBJ1-2	NA	NA	CAWSVLHRYGYTF	TGTGCCTGGAGTGTACTACACCGTTATGGCTACACCTTC
TRBV7-7	TRBJ2-2	NA	NA	CASSLGRANTGELFF	TGTGCTAGCAGCTTAGGCAGGGCGAACACCGGGGAGCTGTTTTTT
TRBV3-1/TRBV3-2	TRBJ1-1	NA	NA	CASSQKGAAFF	TGTGCCAGCAGCCAAAAAGGCGCGGCTTTCTTT
TRBV18	TRBJ2-2	TRBD1	NA	CASSPPGGTNTGELFF	TGTGCCAGCTCACCACCAGGGGGCACGAACACCGGGGAGCTGTTTTTT
TRBV4-1	TRBJ2-3	NA	NA	CASKYSAGTDTQYF	TGCGCCAGCAAATATTCAGCCGGCACAGATACGCAGTATTTT
TRBV20-1	TRBJ1-2	NA	once	CSARAPDGYTF	TGCAGTGCTAGAGCGCCTGATGGCTACACCTTC
TRBV9	TRBJ2-2	NA	NA	CASKDRAGLSTGELFF	TGTGCCAGCAAGGATAGGGCGGGGTTAAGCACCGGGGAGCTGTTTTTT
TRBV11-3	TRBJ2-1	TRBD2	NA	CASSPGGLAGGSSNEQFF	TGTGCCAGCAGCCCCGGGGGACTAGCGGGGGGCTCCTCCAATGAGCAGTTCTTC
TRBV7-3	TRBJ1-5	NA	NA	CASSLTGNSNQPQHF	TGTGCCAGCAGCTTAACAGGGAATAGCAATCAGCCCCAGCATTTT
TRBV2	TRBJ2-4	TRBD1	NA	CASRNKPYRGMGNIQYF	TGTGCCAGCAGAAACAAACCTTACAGGGGTATGGGAAACATTCAGTACTTC
TRBV3-1/TRBV3-2	TRBJ2-7	NA	NA	CASSGNYEQYF	TGTGCTAGTTCAGGGAACTACGAGCAGTACTTC
TRBV5-4	TRBJ2-7	TRBD2	NA	CASSPTGGGSYEQYF	TGTGCCAGCAGCCCCACAGGCGGGGGTAGCTACGAGCAGTACTTC
TRBV10-3	TRBJ2-1	TRBD1	few	CAISSPGTGGFGDSYNEQFF	TGTGCCATCAGCTCCCCCGGGACAGGGGGATTCGGGGACTCCTACAATGAGCAGTTCTTC
TRBV11-1	TRBJ2-3	NA	NA	CASSLGRTSTDTQYF	TGTGCCAGCAGCTTGGGGAGGACTAGCACAGATACGCAGTATTTT
TRBV18	TRBJ2-7	TRBD1	NA	CASSQGQISSYEQYF	TGTGCCAGCTCACAGGGACAGATTAGCTCCTACGAGCAGTACTTC
TRBV11-3	TRBJ1-2	NA	NA	CASSLNLLGQEDYGYTF	TGTGCCAGCAGCTTAAATTTGCTTGGGCAGGAAGACTATGGCTACACCTTC
TRBV7-2	TRBJ2-5	TRBD2	once	CASSLAASGGAGGTQYF	TGTGCCAGCAGCTTAGCGGCTAGCGGGGGGGCCGGGGGGACCCAGTACTTC